This T cell receptor (beta chain) was found in a study of Ad26.COV2.S vaccination and SARS-CoV-2 variants. Background on the study: Doses of Ad26.COV2.S were injected into muscle once or twice, 56 days apart. Study-wide results and caveats: Assessments of TCR breadth and depth may have underestimated the total T cell responses. Substantial breadth was reported for post-vaccination spike-specific CD8+ and CD4+ T cells. Non-spike TCR breadth showed similarity between vaccine and placebo recipients.

Unmatched junction bases numbered 20, after V lost 3 bases and J lost 9 bases. Germline values: CDR1 DFQATT, CDR2 SNEGSKA (reference sequence). The CDR3 loop spans 19 amino acids. Profiled with immunoSEQ multiplex PCR; TCRdb holds only in-frame clones, not every one. The table includes 300,000 to 450,000 clones, around 83% detected once. This clone has a handful of counts. As yet, its antigen is unknown. Treatment of the sample: about 20 received Ad26.COV2.S at low or high dose, single or two shots; 5 received placebo; per-sample allocation not given. Sampling was performed 63 days after the first vaccine or placebo injection.

The gene calls are TRBV20-1 and TRBJ2-1; 13 bases fit TRBD2. The clonotype originates from a person between 18 and 60 years old who received the Ad26.COV2.S COVID-19 vaccine or a placebo. The sequencing here drew on peripheral blood, taken in a trial of Ad26.COV2.S vaccine versus placebo. The CDR3 protein is CSASPSSATSGRAGREQFF. The DNA for the CDR3 is TGCAGTGCTAGTCCGTCTTCCGCAACTAGCGGGAGGGCCGGTCGTGAGCAGTTCTTC.